Each of the 25 T cell receptor beta chains below was sequenced from the same sample in a study of tissue T cells after allogeneic stem cell transplantation (dated by TCRdb to the early 2020s). Library construction relied on the immunoSEQ multiplex PCR assay. The table was pulled from immuneACCESS by TCRdb, which kept in-frame rearrangements only. Such tables lose some clones; where checked, under half of the loss comes from unresolved V genes, and the rest has no known cause. The sample table shows approximately 1,300 clones, and roughly 50% are seen once. In total, the top ten clones hold more than 45% of the sample. The time point label here, explained by the study, means: mouse harvest day 14 after allogeneic transplant. Each mouse graft, delivered by tail vein injection, combined 10^6 splenic CD5+ T cells with 10^7 T-cell-depleted bone marrow cells. Material for sequencing was spleen. Receptor source: a female BALB/c mouse given C57BL/6 T cells with graft-versus-host disease after an allogeneic hematopoietic cell transplant.

Details on this clone: Any gene name here is a mouse gene name. The read is 1 residue too short to cover the CDR3 end, so that end is filled in from the germline J gene. The gene calls are TRBV16 and TRBJ1-3; maybe TRBD1 (5 bases). V lost 5 bases and J lost 0, with 8 bases in between. Germline CDR1 is SGHSA and CDR2 is FRNQAP. The CDR3 length is 14 residues. The part of the CDR3 DNA that was read is TGTGCAAGCAGCGTCAGGGATTCTGGAAATACGCTCTAT. The encoded protein is CASSVRDSGNTLY. The whole CDR3 protein reads CASSVRDSGNTLYF.

Comment on this clone: Each gene name is a mouse one. The covered CDR3 bases are TGTGCCAGCAGTGAAAGATACTCCTATGAACAGTAC. Translated: CASSERYSYEQY. The full CDR3 is CASSERYSYEQYF. The rearrangement links TRBV13-1 to TRBJ2-7; D is undetermined. The read falls 1 residue short of the CDR3 end, and the missing part is taken from the germline J gene. The CDR3 sequence is 13 residues long. V was clipped by 2 bases and J by 0 bases, with 6 bases between them. The germline V gene encodes CDR1 NSHNY and CDR2 SYGAGN.

This clone is labeled as large. Gene names are mouse gene names. The read stops 1 residue short of the end of the CDR3; the missing end is completed from the germline J gene. The chain recombines TRBV31 with TRBJ2-4, with TRBD1 matching over 8 bases. The CDR3 is 15 amino acids. Germline CDR1 reads GKSSPN; CDR2 reads SITVG. Trimming cost V 0 bases and J 3 bases; bases outside gene matches: 5. The CDR3 region is CAWSLRQGRQNTLYF. The DNA read from the CDR3 is TGTGCCTGGAGTCTAAGACAGGGGAGACAAAACACCTTGTAC.

Remarks on this clone: Gene names denote mouse genes. The CDR3 end falls 1 residue outside the read, so it is completed with the germline J gene. The gene calls are TRBV5 and TRBJ2-4; 10 nucleotides agree with TRBD2. Unmatched junction bases numbered 2, after V lost 4 bases and J lost 4 bases. In germline, CDR1 is LGHNA, CDR2 YNLKQL (reference sequence). The CDR3 totals 14 residues. CDR3 bases read: TGTGCCAGCAGCCTCGGGACTGGGGAAAACACCTTGTAC. This encodes CASSLGTGENTLY. The whole CDR3 reads CASSLGTGENTLYF.

Notes on this clone: Mouse names are used for the genes. The same CDR3 arises from other DNA sequences in this sample as well. CDR3 residues: CAWSLGGGLNYAEQFF. CDR3 bases read: TGTGCCTGGAGTCTTGGCGGGGGGCTGAACTATGCTGAGCAGTTC. The chain is built from TRBV31 and TRBJ2-1, with a possible D match to TRBD2 (7 bases). The read halts 1 residue ahead of the CDR3 end, with the missing end drawn from the germline J gene. CDR3 size: 16 residues. The V and J ends lost 0 bases and 1 base respectively, with 13 bases between them. Germline values: CDR1 GKSSPN, CDR2 SITVG.

A remark on this clone: Gene names follow the mouse nomenclature. The CDR3 end lies 1 residue beyond the end of the read and is filled in from the germline J gene. The chain joins TRBV16 to TRBJ1-1; D perhaps matches TRBD1 (6 bases). Trimming took off 2 bases at V and 0 bases at J, with 7 bases between the two ends. The CDR3 totals 14 residues. Per germline, CDR1 SGHSA and CDR2 FRNQAP. The CDR3 here is CASSLRQANTEVFF. Partial CDR3 DNA: TGTGCAAGCAGCTTAAGACAGGCAAACACAGAAGTCTTC. Complete variable domain (other parts from reference TRBV16 and TRBJ1-1): NAGVIQTPRHKVTGKGQEATLWCEPISGHSAVFWYRQTIVQGLEFLTYFRNQAPIDDSGMPKERFSAQMPNQSHSTLKIQSTQPQDSAVYLCASSLRQANTEVFFGKGTRLTVV.

A note on this clone: Mouse names are used for the genes. With the read ending 1 residue before the CDR3 end, the germline J gene is used to fill in that end. This chain joins TRBV16 and TRBJ2-4; D not certain. Germline V CDR1 and CDR2: SGHSA, FRNQAP. The CDR3 is 13 amino acids. V was trimmed by 2 bases and J by 0 bases, leaving 3 bases between them. CDR3 region: CASSLTSQNTLYF. The CDR3 DNA, read in part, is TGTGCAAGCAGCTTAACTAGTCAAAACACCTTGTAC. Full variable domain (remainder filled in from reference TRBV16 and TRBJ2-4): NAGVIQTPRHKVTGKGQEATLWCEPISGHSAVFWYRQTIVQGLEFLTYFRNQAPIDDSGMPKERFSAQMPNQSHSTLKIQSTQPQDSAVYLCASSLTSQNTLYFGAGTRLSVL.

This clone was observed a few times. Germline and genes here are mouse. Read sequence stops 1 residue before the CDR3 end, and the germline J gene provides the missing end. The chain combines TRBV16 with TRBJ2-5, with D perhaps TRBD1 (6 bases). The CDR3 covers 14 residues. From germline, CDR1 is SGHSA and CDR2 FRNQAP. The V end lost 5 bases, the J end lost 0 bases, and 9 bases lay between the germline ends. The CDR3 spells CASSPDSNQDTQYF. CDR3 DNA, as far as it was read: TGTGCAAGCAGCCCGGACAGTAACCAAGACACCCAGTAC.

This clone was counted a few times. Gene names denote mouse genes. The CDR3 extends 1 residue past the end of the read, so its final part is completed from the germline J gene. V and J are TRBV13-2 and TRBJ2-7; possibly TRBD1 for D (6 bases). CDR3 length: 11 residues. Germline CDR1 is NNHNN and CDR2 is SYGAGS (reference sequence). V was clipped by 9 bases and J by 7 bases, with 14 bases between them. The CDR3 loop reads CATQQGGEQYF. The CDR3 bases that were read are TGTGCCACCCAACAGGGAGGAGAACAGTAC.

Details on this clone: Mouse names are used for the genes. The observed sequence ends 1 residue before the CDR3 terminus, with the missing tail filled in from the germline J gene. The rearrangement joins TRBV5 to TRBJ1-4, with 10 bases matching TRBD1. This CDR3 comprises 16 residues. In germline, CDR1 is LGHNA, CDR2 YNLKQL (reference sequence). V dropped 1 base and J dropped 3; count of bases not matched to a gene: 2. The CDR3 spells CASSQAGQGPNERLFF. The covered CDR3 bases are TGTGCCAGCAGCCAAGCGGGACAGGGGCCCAACGAAAGATTATTT.

Details on this clone: The listed genes are named as in mouse. The CDR3 end is not reached by the read, which stops 1 residue before it; the germline J gene fills it in. J is TRBJ2-5 and V is TRBV26; D may be TRBD1 (6 bases). Germline V gives CDR1 KGHPV, CDR2 FQNQEV (reference sequence). Trimming took 2 bases from V and 6 from J, leaving 12 bases between them. The CDR3 runs to 14 residues. Partial CDR3 DNA: TGTGCCAGCAGTCTGCAGGGGCGGAAGGACACCCAGTAC. It specifies CASSLQGRKDTQY. The full CDR3 sequence reads CASSLQGRKDTQYF.

As concerns this clone: Genes here carry mouse names. From the germline J gene comes the end of the CDR3, since the read stops 1 residue before it. The chain carries TRBV3 and TRBJ1-5, with 7 bases matching TRBD1. There are 15 residues in the CDR3. The germline CDR1 and CDR2 sequences are SNHLY and FYNGKV (reference sequence). J gave up 1 base and V 3 bases, and 3 bases lay outside the gene matches. The CDR3 DNA, read in part, is TGTGCCAGCAGCTTGGGCAGGGGGAACAACCAGGCTCCGCTT. Protein: CASSLGRGNNQAPL. The complete CDR3 sequence is CASSLGRGNNQAPLF.

This clone was observed once. Gene names and germline match the mouse. Read sequence stops 1 residue before the CDR3 end, and the germline J gene provides the missing end. The V and J genes are TRBV4 and TRBJ1-2, with TRBD1 matching 7 bases. This CDR3 region has 13 residues. With V trimmed by 5 bases and J by 4 bases, 4 bases remained unmatched. The germline V gene has CDR1 LGHDT and CDR2 YNNKQL (reference sequence). The chain's CDR3 is CASSRGRSSDYTF. The sequenced part of the CDR3 DNA is TGTGCCAGCAGCAGGGGGCGCAGCTCCGACTACACC.

Remarks on this clone: Here the gene names and germline are mouse. The read falls 1 residue short of the CDR3 end, and the missing part is taken from the germline J gene. The genes are TRBV31 and TRBJ2-3; 9 bases align to TRBD2. Germline V CDR1 and CDR2: GKSSPN, SITVG. CDR3 length: 15 residues. V dropped 0 bases and J dropped 3; count of bases not matched to a gene: 4. CDR3 sequence reads: CAWSLGWGGAETLYF. Incomplete CDR3 DNA: TGTGCCTGGAGTCTAGGCTGGGGGGGAGCAGAAACGCTGTAT.

About this clone itself: Gene names and germline match the mouse. CDR3 in amino acids: CASIPGLGYAEQFF. Incomplete CDR3 DNA: TGTGCCAGCATCCCGGGACTGGGCTATGCTGAGCAGTTC. V usage is TRBV13-3 and J usage is TRBJ2-1, with 9 positions matching TRBD2. The read ends 1 residue early relative to the CDR3; the germline J gene fills the gap. The CDR3 totals 14 residues. V trimming: 6 bases; J trimming: 3 bases; junction bases outside the gene matches: 4. Germline CDR1 is NNHDY and CDR2 is SYVADS.

Notes on this clone: Gene names refer to mouse genes. Read coverage stops 1 residue before the CDR3 terminus; the germline J gene supplies the remainder. J is TRBJ2-7 and V is TRBV26; 11 bases line up with TRBD1. From germline, CDR1 is KGHPV and CDR2 FQNQEV (reference sequence). This CDR3 comprises 15 residues. With V trimmed by 2 bases and J by 7 bases, 7 bases remained unmatched. The sequenced part of the CDR3 DNA is TGTGCCAGCAGTCTGACCGGGACAGGGGGTGAGGAACAGTAC. As protein: CASSLTGTGGEEQY. The full-length CDR3 reads as CASSLTGTGGEEQYF.

In its sample, this clone is hyperexpanded. Gene names and germline refer to mouse. The CDR3 end lies 1 residue beyond the end of the read and is filled in from the germline J gene. The chain carries TRBV19 and TRBJ2-7, with 8 bases that match TRBD2. Germline CDR1 reads FNHDT; CDR2 reads SITEND (reference sequence). J lost 4 bases, V lost 1 base, and 7 bases had no gene match. The CDR3 is 15 residues long. The CDR3 loop is CASSIWGGQIYEQYF. The CDR3 DNA, read in part, is TGTGCCAGCAGTATATGGGGGGGGCAAATTTATGAACAGTAC.

This clone occurred once. The germline and genes are mouse ones. The sequenced fragment ends 1 residue before the CDR3 boundary, so the rest is inferred from the germline J gene. The chain recombines TRBV13-2 with TRBJ2-7; maybe TRBD1 (5 bases). Between the trimmed V and J ends, which lost 5 bases and 4 bases, there was a span of 7 bases. The CDR3 length is 11 residues. Germline assignment: CDR1 NNHNN and CDR2 SYGAGS (reference sequence). The CDR3: CASGTDYEQYF. The DNA read from the CDR3 is TGTGCCAGCGGGACAGATTATGAACAGTAC.

Notes on this clone: Gene names denote mouse genes. The observed sequence ends 1 residue before the CDR3 terminus, with the missing tail filled in from the germline J gene. This chain links TRBV12-2 with TRBJ1-2; D unresolved. V was pared by 4 bases and J by 0 bases, with 8 bases between. The germline CDR1 and CDR2 sequences are SGHLS and HYDKME. The length of the CDR3 is 13 residues. The DNA read from the CDR3 is TGTGCCAGCTCCCAAACAACAAACTCCGACTACACC. Translating gives CASSQTTNSDYT. The full CDR3 protein is CASSQTTNSDYTF. Combining the CDR3 with reference TRBV12-2 and TRBJ1-2 gives the whole variable domain NSGVVQSPRYIIKGKGERSILKCIPISGHLSVAWYQQTQGQELKFFIQHYDKMERDKGNLPSRFSVQQFDDYHSEMNMSALELEDSAVYFCASSQTTNSDYTFGSGTRLLVI.

For this clone: The genes are named according to mouse. The read finishes 1 residue shy of the CDR3 end, and the germline J gene is used to complete it. This chain links TRBV1 with TRBJ2-7, with D unresolved. Between the trimmed V and J ends, which lost 0 bases and 4 bases, there was a span of 4 bases. Germline V gene data show CDR1 as NSQYPW and CDR2 as LRSPGD (reference sequence). CDR3 size: 12 residues. Here the CDR3 reads CTCSAEQYEQYF. The CDR3 bases that were read are TGCACCTGCAGTGCAGAACAGTATGAACAGTAC.

In the case of this clone: Gene names follow the mouse nomenclature. Read sequence stops 1 residue before the CDR3 end, and the germline J gene provides the missing end. V gene TRBV29 combines with J gene TRBJ2-1; D not resolved. CDR1 is MSHET, CDR2 SYDVDS, per germline. The length of the CDR3 is 13 residues. Trimming cost V 3 bases and J 4 bases, with 7 bases left between them. Here the CDR3 reads CASSLGRYAEQFF. The CDR3 DNA, read in part, is TGTGCTAGCAGTTTGGGCAGATATGCTGAGCAGTTC.

The table lists this clone with a count of one. The genes are named according to mouse. The read ends 1 residue early relative to the CDR3; the germline J gene fills the gap. The chain uses TRBV13-2 and TRBJ2-7, with 9 bases that match TRBD1. V lost 5 bases and J lost 3; bases outside the gene matches: 0. This CDR3 is built from 12 residues. Germline values: CDR1 NNHNN, CDR2 SYGAGS (reference sequence). The CDR3 loop reads CASGTGGYEQYF. The sequenced CDR3 bases are TGTGCCAGCGGGACAGGGGGCTATGAACAGTAC.

A remark on this clone: Gene names denote mouse genes. The read is 1 residue too short to cover the CDR3 end, so that end is filled in from the germline J gene. J is TRBJ1-4 and V is TRBV14; 7 bases are a match to TRBD1. Trimming at V came to 3 bases and at J to 0 bases, leaving 5 bases not matched to a gene. Germline loops: CDR1 SGHDT, CDR2 FRDEAV. This CDR3 comprises 16 residues. The CDR3: CASSSTGTVSNERLFF. The covered CDR3 bases are TGTGCCAGCAGTTCTACCGGGACAGTTTCCAACGAAAGATTATTT.

Details on this clone: The listed genes are named as in mouse. The sequenced fragment ends 1 residue before the CDR3 boundary, so the rest is inferred from the germline J gene. V gene TRBV1 combines with J gene TRBJ2-4; D might be TRBD1 (6 bases). The CDR3 runs 15 residues. Deletions cut 3 bases from V and 0 bases from J, with 10 bases between. The germline gives CDR1 NSQYPW, CDR2 LRSPGD (reference sequence). The CDR3 protein is CTCSAGQPSQNTLYF. The DNA read from the CDR3 is TGCACCTGCAGTGCGGGACAACCTAGTCAAAACACCTTGTAC.

This clone was observed a few times. Gene names follow the mouse nomenclature. The CDR3 extends 1 residue past the end of the read, so its final part is completed from the germline J gene. The V gene is TRBV26, the J gene TRBJ2-1, with 9 nucleotides matching TRBD2. The CDR3 length is 15 residues. The germline V gene encodes CDR1 KGHPV and CDR2 FQNQEV (reference sequence). The V segment lost 4 bases and the J segment 3 bases; nucleotides outside the gene matches: 4. The CDR3 bases that were read are TGTGCCAGCAGTCGCCGGGACTGGGTCTATGCTGAGCAGTTC. This translates into CASSRRDWVYAEQF. The CDR3 reads in full as CASSRRDWVYAEQFF.